This T cell receptor beta chain is drawn from a study of blood T cell repertoires in COVID-19. About the research overall: COVID-19 samples from acute and convalescent phases originated in the United States, Italy and Spain. PBMCs, B-cell-depleted T cells, or T cells were the source of the cDNA or gDNA that made up the material.

Original handling: The assay estimated nucleated cells by amplifying reference gene primers. Using immunoSEQ multiplex PCR, the repertoire was profiled, and TCRdb retains in-frame clones only, with some absent. From that table come the V and J calls and clone size; the DNA was used to work out D and trimming. The sample carries over 200,000 clones, about four fifths recorded once. The CDR3 sequence is 18 residues long. With V trimmed by 3 bases and J by 3 bases, 15 bases remained unmatched. CDR1 and CDR2 from the germline V gene are KGHSH and LQKENI. Material: peripheral blood. The TCR comes from a woman between 35 and 50 years old with active or convalescent COVID-19. This sequence joins TRBV18 and TRBJ1-1; TRBD1 agrees at 8 bases. The CDR3 loop is CASSPSRAPQGADTEAFF. The DNA for the CDR3 is TGTGCCAGCTCACCGAGTCGAGCACCTCAGGGGGCGGACACTGAAGCTTTCTTT.